The clone carrying this T cell receptor beta chain has at least ten counts. Germline V gene sequence: CDR1 SGHTA, CDR2 FQGNSA. This CDR3 is 15 amino acids long. With V trimmed by 2 bases and J by 2 bases, 6 bases remained unmatched. Amplification of TCR beta CDR3 regions was performed using RNA transcripts as template. The HTBI primer set served for first-round RT-PCR of the TCR CDR3. TCRdb redid the calling of the multiplex PCR reads with MiXCR, one entry per CDR3 protein. The repertoire has 300,000 to 350,000 distinct CDR3 sequences, 15% to 20% of them found once; the top ten carry 45% to 55%. This record belongs to a study of T cells in Graves' hyperthyroidism and ophthalmopathy.

The genes are TRBV7-2 and TRBJ2-7, with TRBD1 matching over 7 bases. The material sequenced was blood. The TCR sequence derives from a woman aged 45 to 65 with Graves' hyperthyroidism. CDR3 sequence: CASSLIPGGPYEQYF. DNA of the CDR3: TGTGCCAGCAGCTTAATCCCAGGGGGACCCTACGAGCAGTACTTC.